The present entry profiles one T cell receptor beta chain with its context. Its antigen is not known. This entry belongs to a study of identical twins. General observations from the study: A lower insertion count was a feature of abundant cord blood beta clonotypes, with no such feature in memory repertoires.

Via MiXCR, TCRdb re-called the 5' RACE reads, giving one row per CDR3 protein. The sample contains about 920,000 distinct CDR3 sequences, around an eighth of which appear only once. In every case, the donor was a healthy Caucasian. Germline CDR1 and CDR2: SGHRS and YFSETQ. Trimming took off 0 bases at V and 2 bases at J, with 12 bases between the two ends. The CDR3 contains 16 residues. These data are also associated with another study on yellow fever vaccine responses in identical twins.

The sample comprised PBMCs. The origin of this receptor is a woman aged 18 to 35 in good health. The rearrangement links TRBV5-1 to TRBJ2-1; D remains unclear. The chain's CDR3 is CASSLAIATTYNEQFF. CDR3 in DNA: TGCGCCAGCAGCTTGGCCATCGCTACCACCTACAATGAGCAGTTCTTC.